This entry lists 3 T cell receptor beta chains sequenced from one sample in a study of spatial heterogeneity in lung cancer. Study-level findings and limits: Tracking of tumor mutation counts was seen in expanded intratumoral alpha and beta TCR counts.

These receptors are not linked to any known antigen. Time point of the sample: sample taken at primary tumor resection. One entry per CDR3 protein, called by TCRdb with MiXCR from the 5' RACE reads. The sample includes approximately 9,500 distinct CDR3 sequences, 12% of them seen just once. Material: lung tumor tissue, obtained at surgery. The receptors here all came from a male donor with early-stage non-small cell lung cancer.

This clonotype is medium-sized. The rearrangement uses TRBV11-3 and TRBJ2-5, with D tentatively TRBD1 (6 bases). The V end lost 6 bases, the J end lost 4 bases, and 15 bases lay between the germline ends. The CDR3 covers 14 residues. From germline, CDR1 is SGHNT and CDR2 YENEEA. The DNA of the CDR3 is TGTGCCAGCAGATTCACAGGGATGGGAGAGACCCAGTACTTC. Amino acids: CASRFTGMGETQYF.

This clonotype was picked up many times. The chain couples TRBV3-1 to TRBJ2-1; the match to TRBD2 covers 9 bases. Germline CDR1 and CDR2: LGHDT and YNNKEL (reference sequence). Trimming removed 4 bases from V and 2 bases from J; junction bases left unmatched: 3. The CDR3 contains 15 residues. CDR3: CASSPLAGAYNEQFF. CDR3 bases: TGTGCCAGCAGCCCTTTAGCGGGAGCCTACAATGAGCAGTTCTTC.

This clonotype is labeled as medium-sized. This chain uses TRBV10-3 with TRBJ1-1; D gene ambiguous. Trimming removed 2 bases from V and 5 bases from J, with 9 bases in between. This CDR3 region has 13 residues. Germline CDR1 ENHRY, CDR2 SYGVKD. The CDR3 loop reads CAISEVRATEAFF. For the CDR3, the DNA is TGTGCCATCAGTGAGGTTAGAGCGACTGAAGCTTTCTTT.